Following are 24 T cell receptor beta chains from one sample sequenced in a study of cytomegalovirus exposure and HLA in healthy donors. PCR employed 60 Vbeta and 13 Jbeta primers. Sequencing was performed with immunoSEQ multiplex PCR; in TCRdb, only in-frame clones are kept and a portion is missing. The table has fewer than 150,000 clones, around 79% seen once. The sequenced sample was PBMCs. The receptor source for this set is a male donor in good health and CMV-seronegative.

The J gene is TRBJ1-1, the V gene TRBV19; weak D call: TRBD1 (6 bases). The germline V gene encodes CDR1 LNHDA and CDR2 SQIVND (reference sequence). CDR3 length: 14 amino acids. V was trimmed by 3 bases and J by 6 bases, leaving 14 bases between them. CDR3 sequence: CASSIRTARPEAFF. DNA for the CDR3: TGTGCCAGTAGTATTAGGACAGCCCGCCCTGAAGCTTTCTTT. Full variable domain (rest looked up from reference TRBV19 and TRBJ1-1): DGGITQSPKYLFRKEGQNVTLSCEQNLNHDAMYWYRQDPGQGLRLIYYSQIVNDFQKGDIAEGYSVSREKKESFPLTVTSAQKNPTAFYLCASSIRTARPEAFFGQGTRLTVV.

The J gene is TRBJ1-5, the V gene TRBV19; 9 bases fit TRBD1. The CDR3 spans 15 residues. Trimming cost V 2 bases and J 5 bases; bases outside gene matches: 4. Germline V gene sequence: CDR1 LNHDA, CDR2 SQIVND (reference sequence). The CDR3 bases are TGTGCCAGTAGTATAAAACAGGGGGCGTATCAGCCCCAGCATTTT. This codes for CASSIKQGAYQPQHF.

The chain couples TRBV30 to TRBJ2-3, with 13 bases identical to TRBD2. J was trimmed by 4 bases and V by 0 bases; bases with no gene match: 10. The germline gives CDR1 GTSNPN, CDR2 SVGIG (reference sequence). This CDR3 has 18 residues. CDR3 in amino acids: CAWSVSRTSGRSADTQYF. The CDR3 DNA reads TGTGCCTGGAGTGTATCCCGGACTAGCGGGAGAAGTGCAGATACGCAGTATTTT.

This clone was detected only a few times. The CDR3 DNA follows: TGTGCCAGCAGTGAAATAGCGGGGGGAAACAATGAGCAGTTCTTC. Translating gives CASSEIAGGNNEQFF. V and J are TRBV6-4 and TRBJ2-1; 10 bases line up with TRBD2. Germline lookup yields CDR1 MRHNA and CDR2 SNTAGT. The V gene end was trimmed by 3 bases and the J gene end by 5 bases; junction bases not matched to a gene: 4. The CDR3 length is 15 residues.

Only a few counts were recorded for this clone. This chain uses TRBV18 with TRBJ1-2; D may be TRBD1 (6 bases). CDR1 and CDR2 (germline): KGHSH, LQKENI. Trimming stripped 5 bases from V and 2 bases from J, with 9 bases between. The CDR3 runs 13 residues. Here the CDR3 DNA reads TGTGCCAGCTCATCAGGGGAGAACTATGGCTACACCTTC. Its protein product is CASSSGENYGYTF.

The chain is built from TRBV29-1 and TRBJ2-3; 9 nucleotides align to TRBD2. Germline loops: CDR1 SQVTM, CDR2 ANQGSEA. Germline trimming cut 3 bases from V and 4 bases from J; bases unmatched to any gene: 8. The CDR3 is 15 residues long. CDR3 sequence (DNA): TGCAGCGTTGATGAGGGCGGGAGGGTGGCAGATACGCAGTATTTT. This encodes CSVDEGGRVADTQYF.

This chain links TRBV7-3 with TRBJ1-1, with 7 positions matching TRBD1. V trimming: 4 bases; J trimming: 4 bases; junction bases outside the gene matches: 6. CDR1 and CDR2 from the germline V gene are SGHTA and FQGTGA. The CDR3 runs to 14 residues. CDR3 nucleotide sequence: TGTGCCAGCAGCTACAGGTCAGGGGGCACTGAAGCTTTCTTT. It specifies CASSYRSGGTEAFF.

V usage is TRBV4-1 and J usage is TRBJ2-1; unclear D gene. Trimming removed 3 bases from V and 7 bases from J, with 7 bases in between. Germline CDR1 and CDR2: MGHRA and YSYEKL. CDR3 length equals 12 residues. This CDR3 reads CASSHSGNEQFF. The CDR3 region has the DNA TGCGCCAGCAGCCACTCCGGGAATGAGCAGTTCTTC.

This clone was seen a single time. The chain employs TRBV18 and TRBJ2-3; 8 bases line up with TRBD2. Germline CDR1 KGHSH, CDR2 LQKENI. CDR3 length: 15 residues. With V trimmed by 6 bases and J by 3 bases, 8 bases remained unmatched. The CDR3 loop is CASSPGGGLTDTQYF. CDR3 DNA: TGTGCCAGCTCCCCCGGGGGGGGATTAACAGATACGCAGTATTTT.

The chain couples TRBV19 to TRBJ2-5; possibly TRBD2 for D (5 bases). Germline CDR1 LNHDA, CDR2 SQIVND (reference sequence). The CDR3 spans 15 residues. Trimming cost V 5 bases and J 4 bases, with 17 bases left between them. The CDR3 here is CASSPQGPAGETQYF. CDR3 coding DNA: TGTGCCAGTAGTCCCCAAGGTCCGGCGGGAGAGACCCAGTACTTC.

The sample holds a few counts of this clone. The CDR3 loop is CASSIRGNEQFF. The CDR3 nucleotides are TGTGCCAGCTCAATCAGGGGGAATGAGCAGTTCTTC. This chain joins TRBV18 and TRBJ2-1; 7 positions agree with TRBD1. The V segment lost 5 bases and the J segment 7 bases; nucleotides outside the gene matches: 2. The CDR3 length is 12 residues. Per the germline V gene, CDR1 is KGHSH and CDR2 is LQKENI.

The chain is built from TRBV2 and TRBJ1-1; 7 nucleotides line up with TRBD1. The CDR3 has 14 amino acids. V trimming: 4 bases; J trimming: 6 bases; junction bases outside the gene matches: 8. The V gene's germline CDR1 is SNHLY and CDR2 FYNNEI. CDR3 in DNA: TGTGCCAGCAGTGCCGAGACAGGGCATGCTGAAGCTTTCTTT. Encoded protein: CASSAETGHAEAFF.

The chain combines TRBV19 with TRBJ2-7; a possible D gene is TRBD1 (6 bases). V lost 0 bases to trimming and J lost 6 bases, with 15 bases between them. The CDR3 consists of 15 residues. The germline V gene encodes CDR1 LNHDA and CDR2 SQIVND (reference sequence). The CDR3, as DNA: TGTGCCAGTAGTATAGAGAGCAGGGGTGGGGTCGAGCAGTACTTC. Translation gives CASSIESRGGVEQYF.

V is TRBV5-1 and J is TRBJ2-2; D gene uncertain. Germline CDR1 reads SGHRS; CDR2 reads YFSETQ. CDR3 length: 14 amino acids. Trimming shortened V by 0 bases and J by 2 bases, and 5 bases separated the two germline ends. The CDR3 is CASSLELNTGELFF. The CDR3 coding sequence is TGCGCCAGCAGCTTGGAATTAAACACCGGGGAGCTGTTTTTT.

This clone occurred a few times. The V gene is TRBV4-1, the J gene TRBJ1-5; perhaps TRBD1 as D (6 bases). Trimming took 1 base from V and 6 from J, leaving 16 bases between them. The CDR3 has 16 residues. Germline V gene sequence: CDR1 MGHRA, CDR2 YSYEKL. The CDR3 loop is CASSQASTGRIQPQHF. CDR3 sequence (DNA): TGCGCCAGCAGCCAAGCTTCGACAGGAAGAATTCAGCCCCAGCATTTT.

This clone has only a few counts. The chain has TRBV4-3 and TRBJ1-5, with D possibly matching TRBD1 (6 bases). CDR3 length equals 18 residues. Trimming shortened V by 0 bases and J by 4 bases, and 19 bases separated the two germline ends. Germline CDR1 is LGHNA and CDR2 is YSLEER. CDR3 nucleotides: TGCGCCAGCAGCCAAGATCTAGTGACAGGACCTTTTAATCAGCCCCAGCATTTT. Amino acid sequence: CASSQDLVTGPFNQPQHF.

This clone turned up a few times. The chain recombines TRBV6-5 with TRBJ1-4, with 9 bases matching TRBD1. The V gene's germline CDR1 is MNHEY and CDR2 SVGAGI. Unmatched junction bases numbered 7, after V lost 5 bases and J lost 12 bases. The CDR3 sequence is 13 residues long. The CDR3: CASSPGQGRELFF. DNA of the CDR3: TGTGCCAGCAGTCCTGGACAGGGGCGGGAACTGTTTTTT.

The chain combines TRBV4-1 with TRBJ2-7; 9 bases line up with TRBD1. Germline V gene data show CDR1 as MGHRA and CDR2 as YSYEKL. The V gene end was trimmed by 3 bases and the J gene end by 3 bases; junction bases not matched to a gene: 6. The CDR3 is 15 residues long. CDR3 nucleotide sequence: TGCGCCAGCAGCCAGTGGACAGGGGAAATCTACGAGCAGTACTTC. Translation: CASSQWTGEIYEQYF.

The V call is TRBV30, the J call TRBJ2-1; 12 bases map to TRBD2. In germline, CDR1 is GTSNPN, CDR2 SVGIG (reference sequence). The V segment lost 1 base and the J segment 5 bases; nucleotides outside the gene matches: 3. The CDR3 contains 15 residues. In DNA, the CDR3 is TGTGCCTGGAGTGCCGGACTAGCGGGGCACAATGAGCAGTTCTTC. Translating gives CAWSAGLAGHNEQFF.

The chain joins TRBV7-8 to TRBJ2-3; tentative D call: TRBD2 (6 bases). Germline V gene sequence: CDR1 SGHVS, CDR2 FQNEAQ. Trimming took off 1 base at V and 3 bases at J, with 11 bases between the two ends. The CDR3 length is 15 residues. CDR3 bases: TGTGCCAGCAGCTTAGGAACTCGGGAGACAGATACGCAGTATTTT. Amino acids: CASSLGTRETDTQYF.

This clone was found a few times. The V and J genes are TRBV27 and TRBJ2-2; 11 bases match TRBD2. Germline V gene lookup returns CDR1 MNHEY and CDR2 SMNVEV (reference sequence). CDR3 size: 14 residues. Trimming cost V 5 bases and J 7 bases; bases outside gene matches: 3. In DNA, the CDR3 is TGTGCCAGCAGTCTAGCGGGAGGAATCGGGGAGCTGTTTTTT. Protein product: CASSLAGGIGELFF.

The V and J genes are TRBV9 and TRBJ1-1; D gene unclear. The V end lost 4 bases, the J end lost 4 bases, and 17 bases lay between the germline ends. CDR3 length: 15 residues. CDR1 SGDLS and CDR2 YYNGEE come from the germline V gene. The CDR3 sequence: CASSFRGGIGTEAFF. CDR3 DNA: TGTGCCAGCAGCTTCCGGGGAGGGATCGGCACTGAAGCTTTCTTT.

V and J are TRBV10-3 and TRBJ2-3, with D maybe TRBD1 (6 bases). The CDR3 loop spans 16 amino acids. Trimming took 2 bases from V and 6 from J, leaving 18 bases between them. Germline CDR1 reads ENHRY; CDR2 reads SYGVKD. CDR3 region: CAISETGSTVMDTQYF. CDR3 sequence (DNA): TGTGCCATCAGTGAGACAGGGTCGACAGTGATGGATACGCAGTATTTT.

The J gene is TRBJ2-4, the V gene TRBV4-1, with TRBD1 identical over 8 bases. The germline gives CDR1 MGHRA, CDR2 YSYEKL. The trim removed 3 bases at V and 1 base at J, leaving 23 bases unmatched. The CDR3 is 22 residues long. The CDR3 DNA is TGCGCCAGCAGCCACCCAGGACTGGGGGCAGGGGGCCGCCCGTGGGCCAAAAACATTCAGTACTTC. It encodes CASSHPGLGAGGRPWAKNIQYF.